A single sample gave rise to the 10 T cell receptor beta chains below, sequenced in a study of cytomegalovirus exposure and HLA in healthy donors. With 60 Vbeta and 13 Jbeta primers, the PCR was carried out. The table came from immunoSEQ multiplex PCR; TCRdb's copy has only in-frame clones and leaves some out. The sample table includes around 100,000 clones. The specimen sequenced was PBMCs. Receptors originate from a man aged 40-49 years in good health and CMV-seronegative.

This chain connects TRBV4-1 to TRBJ2-7, with 10 bases lining up with TRBD2. Per the germline V gene, CDR1 is MGHRA and CDR2 is YSYEKL. CDR3 length: 15 amino acids. Losses at the gene ends were 1 base for V and 4 bases for J; bases not matched to a gene: 4. This CDR3 reads CASSQVTAGGYEQYF. CDR3 DNA: TGCGCCAGCAGCCAAGTGACAGCGGGAGGGTACGAGCAGTACTTC.

V and J are TRBV2 and TRBJ2-1; 10 positions match TRBD2. Trimming at V came to 1 base and at J to 3 bases, leaving 3 bases not matched to a gene. This CDR3 has 16 amino acids. Germline assignment: CDR1 SNHLY and CDR2 FYNNEI. The CDR3 DNA follows: TGTGCCAGCAGTGAAGAGGCTAGCGGGGGCTACAATGAGCAGTTCTTC. This sequence encodes CASSEEASGGYNEQFF.

The rearrangement joins TRBV15 to TRBJ2-5, with 7 bases identical to TRBD2. V was clipped by 1 base and J by 4 bases; unmatched bases: 12. Per the germline V gene, CDR1 is LNHNV and CDR2 is YYDKDF (reference sequence). The CDR3 totals 17 residues. In nucleotides, the CDR3 is TGTGCCACCAGCAGAGGAAAAATGGCGGGAGAGGGAGAGACCCAGTACTTC. This translates into CATSRGKMAGEGETQYF.

This rearrangement joins TRBV7-6 to TRBJ2-2; TRBD1 agrees at 9 bases. The CDR3 covers 15 residues. The V gene's germline CDR1 is SGHVS and CDR2 FNYEAQ. V lost 5 bases, J lost 0 bases, and 1 base stayed unmatched. For the CDR3, the DNA is TGTGCCAGCAGCCGGACAGGGGCGAACACCGGGGAGCTGTTTTTT. Its translation: CASSRTGANTGELFF.

The V gene is TRBV6-6, the J gene TRBJ2-7; 7 nucleotides match TRBD1. With V trimmed by 2 bases and J by 2 bases, 6 bases remained unmatched. Per germline, CDR1 MNHNY and CDR2 SVGAGI (reference sequence). The CDR3 loop spans 15 amino acids. CDR3 region: CASSYTPGQTYEQYF. CDR3 DNA sequence: TGTGCCAGCAGTTACACTCCGGGACAGACCTACGAGCAGTACTTC.

V is TRBV25-1 and J is TRBJ1-4; 8 nucleotides match TRBD1. The CDR3 length is 17 residues. Trimming at V came to 2 bases and at J to 2 bases, leaving 7 bases not matched to a gene. The germline CDR1 and CDR2 sequences are MGHDK and SYGVNS. The CDR3 DNA sequence: TGTGCCAGCAGTGAAACTGGACAGGGCTTCACTAATGAAAAACTGTTTTTT. Its translation is CASSETGQGFTNEKLFF.

CDR3 DNA sequence: TGTGCCAGCAGCTTAGTCGGGGGGAGCAATCAGCCCCAGCATTTT. Amino acids: CASSLVGGSNQPQHF. This chain links TRBV5-5 with TRBJ1-5; D might be TRBD1 (5 bases). The CDR3 covers 15 residues. The germline V gene has CDR1 SGHKS and CDR2 YYEKEE (reference sequence). The germline V and J ends were trimmed by 2 bases and 1 base, with 10 bases remaining between them. The variable domain in full, with the rest retrieved from reference TRBV5-5 and TRBJ1-5, is DAGVTQSPTHLIKTRGQQVTLRCSPISGHKSVSWYQQVLGQGPQFIFQYYEKEERGRGNFPDRFSARQFPNYSSELNVNALLLGDSALYLCASSLVGGSNQPQHFGDGTRLSIL.

V gene TRBV19 combines with J gene TRBJ2-1; 7 bases align to TRBD2. Germline CDR1 reads LNHDA; CDR2 reads SQIVND (reference sequence). With 4 bases clipped from V and 5 bases from J, the junction kept 8 bases outside the gene matches. There are 15 residues in the CDR3. In DNA, the CDR3 is TGTGCCAGTAGTAGGCAAGCGGGGATTAACAATGAGCAGTTCTTC. Translated, it gives CASSRQAGINNEQFF.

The chain has TRBV5-1 and TRBJ1-4, with 8 bases identical to TRBD1. V lost 4 bases and J lost 7; bases outside the gene matches: 9. The length of the CDR3 is 15 residues. From germline, CDR1 is SGHRS and CDR2 YFSETQ. The CDR3 region has the DNA TGCGCCAGCAGCCAGCAGGGGGCGCAAGGTGAAAAACTGTTTTTT. It translates to CASSQQGAQGEKLFF.

The chain combines TRBV5-1 with TRBJ1-5; 10 positions match TRBD1. Looked up from germline, CDR1 is SGHRS and CDR2 is YFSETQ. The junction had 9 bases not matched to a gene; V was cut back by 1 base and J by 5 bases. This CDR3 region has 17 residues. The CDR3 here is CASSLKPQDRGHQPQHF. The CDR3 bases are TGCGCCAGCAGCTTGAAGCCACAAGACAGGGGGCATCAGCCCCAGCATTTT. Full variable domain (missing parts from reference TRBV5-1 and TRBJ1-5): KAGVTQTPRYLIKTRGQQVTLSCSPISGHRSVSWYQQTPGQGLQFLFEYFSETQRNKGNFPGRFSGRQFSNSRSEMNVSTLELGDSALYLCASSLKPQDRGHQPQHFGDGTRLSIL.